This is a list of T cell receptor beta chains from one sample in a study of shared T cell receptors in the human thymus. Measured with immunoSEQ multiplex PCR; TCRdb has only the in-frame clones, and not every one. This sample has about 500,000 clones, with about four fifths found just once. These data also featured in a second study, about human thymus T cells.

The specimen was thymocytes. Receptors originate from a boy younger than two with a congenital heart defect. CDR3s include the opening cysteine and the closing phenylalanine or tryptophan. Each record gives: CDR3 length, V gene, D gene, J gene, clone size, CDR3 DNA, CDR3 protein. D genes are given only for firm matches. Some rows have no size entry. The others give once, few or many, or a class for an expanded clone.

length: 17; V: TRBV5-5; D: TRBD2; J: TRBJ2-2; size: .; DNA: TGTGCCAGCAGCTCGGGACTAGCGGGAGACAACACCGGGGAGCTGTTTTTT; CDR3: CASSSGLAGDNTGELFF
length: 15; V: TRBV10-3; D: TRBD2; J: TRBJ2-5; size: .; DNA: TGTGCCATCAGTGGAGGGACTAGCGGGAGGGCCCCCCAGTACTTC; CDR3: CAISGGTSGRAPQYF
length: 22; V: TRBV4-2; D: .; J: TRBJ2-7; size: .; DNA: TGTGCCAGCAGCCAAGACTCTTGCCGCGAGGGTCCCAGCGGAGTGAGCTCCTACGAGCAGTACTTC; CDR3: CASSQDSCREGPSGVSSYEQYF
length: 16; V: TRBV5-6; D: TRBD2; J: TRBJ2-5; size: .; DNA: TGTGCCAGCAGCTTAGTGGGAGGGCGAGCAAGCGGATTGCAGTACTTC; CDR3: CASSLVGGRASGLQYF
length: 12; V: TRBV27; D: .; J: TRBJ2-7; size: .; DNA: TGTGCCAGCAGTTTACAGGGCCACGAGCAGTACTTC; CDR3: CASSLQGHEQYF
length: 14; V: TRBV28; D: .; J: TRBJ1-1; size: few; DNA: TGTGCCAGCAGTTTCTCCAGTAGAGGTACTGAAGCTTTCTTT; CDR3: CASSFSSRGTEAFF
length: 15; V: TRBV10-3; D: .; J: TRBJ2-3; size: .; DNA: TGTGCCATCAGTGCGGCAGGCGGGAACACAGATACGCAGTATTTT; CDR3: CAISAAGGNTDTQYF
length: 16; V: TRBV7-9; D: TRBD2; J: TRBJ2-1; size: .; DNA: TGTGCCAGCAGCTCACGCGGCGGGAGGGCCCACAATGAGCAGTTCTTC; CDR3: CASSSRGGRAHNEQFF
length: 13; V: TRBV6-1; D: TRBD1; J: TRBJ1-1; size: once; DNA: TGTGCCAGCAGTGAAGCACGGACAGGGGAAGCTTTCTTT; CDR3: CASSEARTGEAFF
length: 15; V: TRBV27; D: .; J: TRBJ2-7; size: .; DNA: TGTGCCAGCAGTTTCCACAGGACTACCTCCTACGAGCAGTACTTC; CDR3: CASSFHRTTSYEQYF
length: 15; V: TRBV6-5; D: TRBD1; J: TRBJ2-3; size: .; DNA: TGTGCCAGCAGTAAGACAGGGGGCCGCACAGATACGCAGTATTTT; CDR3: CASSKTGGRTDTQYF
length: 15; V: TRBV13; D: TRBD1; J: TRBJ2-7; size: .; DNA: TGTGCCAGCAGCTCCGGACAGGGGGCCCCCTACGAGCAGTACTTC; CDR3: CASSSGQGAPYEQYF
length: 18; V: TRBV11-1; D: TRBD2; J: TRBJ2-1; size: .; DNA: TGTGCCAGCAGCCCGCGGGGGGTAGGGTGGTCCTCCTACAATGAGCAGTTCTTC; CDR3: CASSPRGVGWSSYNEQFF
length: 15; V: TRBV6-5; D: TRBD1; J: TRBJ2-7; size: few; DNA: TGTGCCAGCAGTTCCTCCGGGACAGGGGGACGCGAGCAGTACTTC; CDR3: CASSSSGTGGREQYF
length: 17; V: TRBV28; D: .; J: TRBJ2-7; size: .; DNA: TGTGCCAGCTCCAACCCCATGCAGGGGGGTAGGGGCTACGAGCAGTACTTC; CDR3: CASSNPMQGGRGYEQYF
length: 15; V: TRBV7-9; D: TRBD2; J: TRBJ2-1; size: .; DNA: TGTGCCAGCAGTTCAACTAGCGGGAGGGCCGATGAGCAGTTCTTC; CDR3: CASSSTSGRADEQFF
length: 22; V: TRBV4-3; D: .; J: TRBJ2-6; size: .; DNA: TGCGCCAGCAGCCAAGCCAGGCACAGGCCCCCTGGCTTAACAGTCCGGGCCAACGTCCTGACTTTC; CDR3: CASSQARHRPPGLTVRANVLTF
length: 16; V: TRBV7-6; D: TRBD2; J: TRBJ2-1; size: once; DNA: TGTGCCAGCAGCTTAGAAGGCGGGAGGGCCATGAATGAGCAGTTCTTC; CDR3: CASSLEGGRAMNEQFF
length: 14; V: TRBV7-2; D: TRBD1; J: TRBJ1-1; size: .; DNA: TGTGCCAGCAGCCGGGACAGGGCGAACACTGAAGCTTTCTTT; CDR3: CASSRDRANTEAFF
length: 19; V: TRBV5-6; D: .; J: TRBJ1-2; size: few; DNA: TGTGCCAGCAGCTTGTCTGGCGTTGTTCTGGGAGTCCCAAACTATGGCTACACCTTC; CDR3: CASSLSGVVLGVPNYGYTF
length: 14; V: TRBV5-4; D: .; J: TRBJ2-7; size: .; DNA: TGTGCCAGCAGCTTGGTTAGCGAGATTTACGAGCAGTACTTC; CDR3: CASSLVSEIYEQYF
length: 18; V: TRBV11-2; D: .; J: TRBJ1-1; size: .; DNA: TGTGCCAGCAGCCCCCCCAGTTTCGGCAGGGGCAGGGACACTGAAGCTTTCTTT; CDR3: CASSPPSFGRGRDTEAFF
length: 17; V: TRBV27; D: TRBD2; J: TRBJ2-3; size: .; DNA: TGTGCCAGCAGTTTATCTCCGTTAGCGGGAGCGGGAGATACGCAGTATTTT; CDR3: CASSLSPLAGAGDTQYF
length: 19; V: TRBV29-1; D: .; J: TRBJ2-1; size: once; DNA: TGCAGCGTTGAAAGGTGGGGCTGGGGGCAGGGGGGCGCCTACAATGAGCAGTTCTTC; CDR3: CSVERWGWGQGGAYNEQFF
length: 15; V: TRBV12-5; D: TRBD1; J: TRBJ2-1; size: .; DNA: TGTGCTAGTGGTTTAAGGGACAGTCCCTACAATGAGCAGTTCTTC; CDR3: CASGLRDSPYNEQFF
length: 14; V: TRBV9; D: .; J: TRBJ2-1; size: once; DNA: TGTGCCAGCAGCGTGGGGGGGGCAGGCAATGAGCAGTTCTTC; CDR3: CASSVGGAGNEQFF
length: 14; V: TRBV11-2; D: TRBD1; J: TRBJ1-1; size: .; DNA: TGTGCCAGCAGCTTTGACAGGGGCGTCACTGAAGCTTTCTTT; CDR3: CASSFDRGVTEAFF
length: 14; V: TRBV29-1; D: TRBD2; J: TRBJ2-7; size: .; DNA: TGCAGCGTTGAGTTAGCGGGAGATGGGAACGAGCAGTACTTC; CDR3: CSVELAGDGNEQYF
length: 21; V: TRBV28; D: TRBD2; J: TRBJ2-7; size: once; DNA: TGTGCCAGCAGTTTGGGGGAAAAGGCTAGCGGGAGGGCCGGTTCTCACTACGAGCAGTACTTC; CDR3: CASSLGEKASGRAGSHYEQYF
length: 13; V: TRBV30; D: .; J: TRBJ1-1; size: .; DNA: TGTGCCTGGAGTGGGAGGGCGGACACTGAAGCTTTCTTT; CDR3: CAWSGRADTEAFF
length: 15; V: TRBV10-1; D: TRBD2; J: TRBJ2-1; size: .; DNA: TGCGCCAGCAGTGGGACTAGCGGGAGGCGCAATGAGCAGTTCTTC; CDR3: CASSGTSGRRNEQFF
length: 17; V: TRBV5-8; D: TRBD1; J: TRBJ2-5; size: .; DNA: TGTGCCAGCAGCTTGCGATGGGACAGGGAGGAACAAGAGACCCAGTACTTC; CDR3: CASSLRWDREEQETQYF
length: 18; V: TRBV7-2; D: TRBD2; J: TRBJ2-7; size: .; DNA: TGTGCCAGCAGCTTGCAAGCATCCAAGGGACTAGTCACCTACGAGCAGTACTTC; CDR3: CASSLQASKGLVTYEQYF